A single sample gave rise to the 27 T cell receptor beta chains below, sequenced in a study of OX40 agonist ivuxolimab in advanced cancers. The library was obtained by the immunoSEQ multiplex PCR assay. TCRdb carries this immuneACCESS record with in-frame sequences only. Its versions omit some clonotypes, under half of them owing to an unresolved V gene in the studies checked, with the rest unexplained. This sample is represented by roughly 81,000 clones; 70% to 90% of them were singletons. Jointly, the top ten make up roughly 5.5% of the sample. Here the sequenced sample was CD4+ or CD8+ T cells sorted from blood, taken in a trial of the OX40 agonist ivuxolimab. The source of these receptors is an adult with an advanced solid tumor such as melanoma, head and neck, liver or kidney cancer.

This clone was found once. This chain joins TRBV5-4 and TRBJ1-2; D not resolved. This CDR3 is built from 14 residues. Trimming left V 4 bases short and J 3 bases short, with 13 bases between. Germline CDR1 and CDR2: SGHNT and YYREEE (reference sequence). The CDR3: CASSLRTGDYGYTF. The CDR3 DNA reads as TGTGCCAGCAGCCTTAGGACGGGAGACTATGGCTACACCTTC.

The chain joins TRBV6-5 to TRBJ1-2, with a tentative D call TRBD1 (5 bases). V lost 7 bases and J lost 8, with 11 bases in between. The germline V gene encodes CDR1 MNHEY and CDR2 SVGAGI. The CDR3 runs 11 residues. The CDR3 bases are TGTGCCAGCACCCGGGGGGAAGGCTACACCTTC. The encoded protein is CASTRGEGYTF.

This clone was counted once. The chain has TRBV2 and TRBJ2-3; D is possibly TRBD1 or TRBD2 (6 bases each). The CDR3 sequence is 15 residues long. Deletions cut 4 bases from V and 5 bases from J, with 16 bases between. CDR1 and CDR2 from the germline V gene are SNHLY and FYNNEI. CDR3 nucleotide sequence: TGTGCCAGCAGTGGGGGGACGGGGGCGCGAGATACGCAGTATTTT. Amino acids: CASSGGTGARDTQYF.

This rearrangement joins TRBV5-8 to TRBJ1-1, with 8 bases that match TRBD1. V dropped 6 bases and J dropped 10; count of bases not matched to a gene: 11. Germline CDR1 reads SGHTS; CDR2 reads YDEGEE. The CDR3 is made up of 13 amino acids. The CDR3 region is CASTRTGMFVAFF. The DNA of the CDR3 is TGTGCCAGCACCCGGACAGGGATGTTTGTAGCTTTCTTT.

This chain uses TRBV19 with TRBJ1-5, with TRBD1 as a possible D gene (5 bases). The germline V gene encodes CDR1 LNHDA and CDR2 SQIVND (reference sequence). Trimming pared 10 bases from V and 7 bases from J, leaving 17 bases between. The CDR3 has 13 residues. DNA of the CDR3: TGTGCCACTACCCAGGGTAACGAACAGCCCCAGCATTTT. It yields the protein CATTQGNEQPQHF.

This clone was detected only once. This chain uses TRBV29-1 with TRBJ1-1; D gene unclear. Germline CDR1 and CDR2: SQVTM and ANQGSEA. Trimming shortened V by 2 bases and J by 11 bases, and 18 bases separated the two germline ends. The CDR3 spans 13 residues. The CDR3, as DNA: TGCAGCGTTGAACCTGGAGGACTCCTTGGGGCTTTCTTT. This encodes CSVEPGGLLGAFF.

V gene TRBV4-2 combines with J gene TRBJ1-6, with TRBD1 identical over 10 bases. Germline values: CDR1 LGHNA, CDR2 YNFKEQ. V lost 6 bases to trimming and J lost 10 bases; unmatched junction nucleotides: 3. The CDR3 has 13 residues. CDR3 protein: CASRGTGVSPLHF. In DNA, the CDR3 is TGTGCCAGCAGAGGGACAGGGGTCTCACCCCTCCACTTT.

V is TRBV6-5 and J is TRBJ1-5, with D tentatively TRBD1 (5 bases). The V end lost 8 bases, the J end lost 2 bases, and 16 bases lay between the germline ends. There are 15 residues in the CDR3. Germline-derived CDR1 and CDR2 are MNHEY and SVGAGI. The CDR3 loop reads CASGGVTAGNQPQHF. The CDR3 DNA is TGTGCCAGCGGGGGGGTAACGGCTGGCAATCAGCCCCAGCATTTT.

The V call is TRBV7-9, the J call TRBJ1-2, with TRBD1 matching over 7 bases. CDR1 and CDR2 from the germline V gene are SEHNR and FQNEAQ (reference sequence). V lost 2 bases to trimming and J lost 8 bases; unmatched junction nucleotides: 5. The CDR3 has 13 amino acids. CDR3 in amino acids: CASSLSTGDGYTF. CDR3 DNA sequence: TGTGCCAGCAGCTTAAGTACAGGGGACGGCTACACCTTC.

This sequence joins TRBV27 and TRBJ1-1; tentatively, D is TRBD1 (6 bases). This CDR3 has 15 amino acids. V dropped 1 base and J dropped 1 base, with 10 bases sitting between them. Germline-derived CDR1 and CDR2 are MNHEY and SMNVEV (reference sequence). The CDR3 loop reads CASSLFARGNTEAFF. The CDR3 region has the DNA TGTGCCAGCAGTTTATTTGCCAGGGGGAACACTGAAGCTTTCTTT.

This clone was detected once. J is TRBJ2-7 and V is TRBV4-1; 9 bases map to TRBD1. Germline V gives CDR1 MGHRA, CDR2 YSYEKL. The CDR3 spans 16 residues. V lost 0 bases and J lost 0; bases outside the gene matches: 3. CDR3 sequence reads: CASSQDGTGTSYEQYF. The CDR3 region has the DNA TGCGCCAGCAGCCAAGACGGGACAGGGACCTCCTACGAGCAGTACTTC.

CDR3 region: CASSFGQAYTDTQYF. The CDR3 nucleotides are TGTGCCAGCAGCTTCGGGCAGGCGTACACAGATACGCAGTATTTT. The genes are TRBV7-7 and TRBJ2-3, with D uncertain. With 3 bases removed from V and 2 bases from J, the gap between germline ends came to 12 bases. Germline lookup yields CDR1 SSHAT and CDR2 FNYEAQ (reference sequence). The CDR3 has 15 amino acids.

The chain carries TRBV6-6 and TRBJ1-1; the D is unclear. CDR1 is MNHNY and CDR2 is SVGAGI in the germline V gene (reference sequence). Trimming shortened V by 2 bases and J by 7 bases, and 2 bases separated the two germline ends. This CDR3 has 10 amino acids. The CDR3 region has the DNA TGTGCCAGCAGTTACGGTGAAGCTTTCTTT. This gives the protein CASSYGEAFF.

The rearrangement joins TRBV6-1 to TRBJ2-7; D is undetermined. Trimming left V 9 bases short and J 2 bases short, with 11 bases between. CDR1 is MNHNS, CDR2 SASEGT, per germline. This CDR3 region has 12 residues. The CDR3 region is CASMTYPYEQYF. The DNA for the CDR3 is TGTGCCAGTATGACTTACCCCTACGAGCAGTACTTC.

This rearrangement joins TRBV2 to TRBJ1-4; possible D gene TRBD1, 6 bases. Trimming shortened V by 5 bases and J by 7 bases, and 17 bases separated the two germline ends. The CDR3 is made up of 15 amino acids. CDR1 is SNHLY and CDR2 is FYNNEI in the germline V gene. The CDR3 reads CASSSNRVAGEKLFF. The CDR3 region has the DNA TGTGCCAGCAGTTCCAACAGGGTGGCGGGTGAAAAACTGTTTTTT. Drawing the rest from reference TRBV2 and TRBJ1-4, the complete variable domain is EPEVTQTPSHQVTQMGQEVILRCVPISNHLYFYWYRQILGQKVEFLVSFYNNEISEKSEIFDDQFSVERPDGSNFTLKIRSTKLEDSAMYFCASSSNRVAGEKLFFGSGTQLSVL.

The chain carries TRBV7-8 and TRBJ1-5; D uncertain. Per the germline V gene, CDR1 is SGHVS and CDR2 is FQNEAQ. V lost 4 bases to trimming and J lost 2 bases, with 6 bases between them. The length of the CDR3 is 13 residues. This CDR3 is CASSYDRNQPQHF. The CDR3 nucleotides read TGTGCCAGCAGCTACGACCGCAATCAGCCCCAGCATTTT.

The chain carries TRBV9 and TRBJ2-3; TRBD2 agrees at 10 bases. With V trimmed by 1 base and J by 0 bases, 8 bases remained unmatched. Germline CDR1 reads SGDLS; CDR2 reads YYNGEE. This CDR3 is 18 amino acids long. The CDR3 loop is CASSVRLAGEHSTDTQYF. The CDR3 coding sequence is TGTGCCAGCAGCGTAAGGCTAGCGGGGGAACATAGCACAGATACGCAGTATTTT.

This chain uses TRBV4-2 with TRBJ2-1, with TRBD2 identical over 7 bases. Germline V gene data show CDR1 as LGHNA and CDR2 as YNFKEQ. The CDR3 is made up of 16 amino acids. The trim removed 1 base at V and 0 bases at J, leaving 3 bases unmatched. CDR3 sequence: CASSQGGGGSYNEQFF. In DNA form, the CDR3 reads TGTGCCAGCAGCCAAGGGGGGGGTGGCTCCTACAATGAGCAGTTCTTC.

This clone was seen a handful of times. The chain uses TRBV2 and TRBJ1-1; 7 bases align to TRBD1. The CDR3 contains 13 residues. CDR1 is SNHLY and CDR2 is FYNNEI in the germline V gene. The junction had 3 bases not matched to a gene; V was cut back by 4 bases and J by 4 bases. CDR3 nucleotides: TGTGCCAGCAGTGCGGAGGGGGCCACTGAAGCTTTCTTT. Encoded protein: CASSAEGATEAFF. The variable domain in full, completed from reference TRBV2 and TRBJ1-1, reads EPEVTQTPSHQVTQMGQEVILRCVPISNHLYFYWYRQILGQKVEFLVSFYNNEISEKSEIFDDQFSVERPDGSNFTLKIRSTKLEDSAMYFCASSAEGATEAFFGQGTRLTVV.

The chain links TRBV5-1 to TRBJ1-1, with 8 bases lining up with TRBD1. CDR1 is SGHRS and CDR2 is YFSETQ in the germline V gene. CDR3 length equals 17 residues. V shed 4 bases, J shed 0 bases, and the junction held 11 bases outside the gene matches. The DNA of the CDR3 is TGCGCCAGCAGCATAGGACAGGGTTCCAAAGTGAACACTGAAGCTTTCTTT. This translates into CASSIGQGSKVNTEAFF.

This chain's CDR3 is CASSFTSGLSYEQYF. In DNA form, the CDR3 reads TGTGCCAGCAGTTTCACTAGCGGCCTTTCCTACGAGCAGTACTTC. This sequence joins TRBV6-5 and TRBJ2-7, with 8 bases that match TRBD2. V lost 4 bases, J lost 1 base, and 6 bases stayed unmatched. This CDR3 spans 15 amino acids. The V gene's germline CDR1 is MNHEY and CDR2 SVGAGI.

The chain recombines TRBV10-3 with TRBJ2-3, with 7 bases lining up with TRBD2. The germline gives CDR1 ENHRY, CDR2 SYGVKD. Germline trimming cut 10 bases from V and 2 bases from J; bases unmatched to any gene: 9. CDR3 length equals 14 residues. CDR3 region: CATRRGRDTDTQYF. In nucleotides, the CDR3 is TGTGCCACCCGGCGGGGGAGAGACACAGATACGCAGTATTTT.

The chain joins TRBV7-2 to TRBJ2-2; 7 bases are shared with TRBD2. This CDR3 spans 17 amino acids. Germline V gene sequence: CDR1 SGHTA, CDR2 FQGNSA. V gave up 6 bases and J gave up 0 bases; unmatched junction bases: 10. CDR3 coding DNA: TGTGCCAGCAGACTGAGCGGGGCTTTCGCGAACACCGGGGAGCTGTTTTTT. As protein: CASRLSGAFANTGELFF.

The rearrangement links TRBV7-2 to TRBJ2-7; D is unclear. The germline V gene has CDR1 SGHTA and CDR2 FQGNSA. Deletions cut 2 bases from V and 0 bases from J, with 11 bases between. The CDR3 runs 15 residues. CDR3 sequence: CASSLLVSTSYEQYF. The CDR3 region has the DNA TGTGCCAGCAGCTTACTTGTGAGTACCTCCTACGAGCAGTACTTC. The complete variable domain, with remaining parts taken from reference TRBV7-2 and TRBJ2-7, reads GAGVSQSPSNKVTEKGKDVELRCDPISGHTALYWYRQSLGQGLEFLIYFQGNSAPDKSGLPSDRFSAERTGGSVSTLTIQRTQQEDSAVYLCASSLLVSTSYEQYFGPGTRLTVT.

The CDR3 spells CASSSDYRGSKLYEQYF. Here the CDR3 DNA reads TGTGCCAGCAGCTCCGACTATAGGGGTAGCAAATTATACGAGCAGTACTTC. The J gene is TRBJ2-7, the V gene TRBV7-9; the D gene could be TRBD1 or TRBD2 (5 bases each). Trimming took 4 bases from V and 4 from J, leaving 23 bases between them. This CDR3 comprises 17 residues. The germline gives CDR1 SEHNR, CDR2 FQNEAQ (reference sequence). Supplemented by reference TRBV7-9 and TRBJ2-7, the full variable domain reads DTGVSQNPRHKITKRGQNVTFRCDPISEHNRLYWYRQTLGQGPEFLTYFQNEAQLEKSRLLSDRFSAERPKGSFSTLEIQRTEQGDSAMYLCASSSDYRGSKLYEQYFGPGTRLTVT.

The genes are TRBV5-6 and TRBJ2-4, with TRBD1 matching over 7 bases. The length of the CDR3 is 16 residues. Germline trimming cut 6 bases from V and 3 bases from J; bases unmatched to any gene: 12. The V gene's germline CDR1 is SGHDT and CDR2 YYEEEE. CDR3 sequence: CASNLERGLLKNIQYF. CDR3 DNA: TGTGCCAGCAATCTAGAGAGGGGGCTCCTCAAAAACATTCAGTACTTC.

This sequence joins TRBV27 and TRBJ2-1; 8 bases line up with TRBD2. Germline CDR1 is MNHEY and CDR2 is SMNVEV (reference sequence). V lost 3 bases to trimming and J lost 5 bases; unmatched junction nucleotides: 3. The CDR3 is 14 residues long. CDR3 sequence (DNA): TGTGCCAGCAGTTTCTTAGCGGGGCACAATGAGCAGTTCTTC. This gives the protein CASSFLAGHNEQFF.